The 32 T cell receptor beta chains below all came from one sample that was sequenced in a study of molecular identifiers for immune sequencing clone quantification (dated by TCRdb to between 2017 and 2018). Preparation of the library involved PCR. Sequencer: NextSeq 500. The public reads were run again by TCRdb, first through fastp at Q25 and then through MiXCR, and only productive beta chains were kept. Each record represents a unique CDR3 protein, reported with the most common genes and DNA among its rows. The table for this sample lists more than 450,000 distinct CDR3 sequences; roughly 25% of them were counted only once. The ten largest clones capture around 0.8% of the sample. Sequenced material: naive CD8+ T cells from blood, with Jurkat cell RNA spiked in. The cell subset or site label on this specimen signifies: FACS-sorted CD8+CD4-CCR7+CD45RA+ naive T cells. These receptors were collected from a human donor in good health. Some libraries in this study had Jurkat cell RNA spiked in.

The chain recombines TRBV6-2 or TRBV6-3 with TRBJ2-7; D is perhaps TRBD1 or TRBD2 (5 bases each). Per germline, CDR1 MNHEY and CDR2 SVGEGT. CDR3 length: 15 amino acids. The V end was cut by 7 bases, the J end by 2 bases, with 18 bases between. The DNA for the CDR3 is TGTGCCAGCATCCTTTCCCGGGACGCCGCCTACGAGCAGTACTTC. Encoded protein: CASILSRDAAYEQYF.

This clonotype was seen more than once but under ten times. The chain is built from TRBV4-3 and TRBJ1-2; D gene ambiguous. The length of the CDR3 is 15 residues. CDR1 and CDR2 from the germline V gene are LGHNA and YSLEER. Trimming stripped 0 bases from V and 0 bases from J, with 8 bases between. CDR3 nucleotide sequence: TGCGCCAGCAGCCAAGAACAAGCGACTAACTATGGCTACACCTTC. Translated, it gives CASSQEQATNYGYTF.

This clonotype was detected a few times. CDR3 amino acids: CASSSGLWETQYF. The CDR3 nucleotides read TGTGCCAGCAGCTCGGGGCTTTGGGAGACCCAGTACTTC. The chain recombines TRBV28 with TRBJ2-5, with D perhaps being TRBD1 or TRBD2 (5 bases each). The CDR3 contains 13 residues. V was trimmed by 6 bases and J by 5 bases, leaving 13 bases between them. CDR1 MDHEN and CDR2 SYDVKM come from the germline V gene.

This clonotype was seen more than once but under ten times. The genes are TRBV5-1 and TRBJ2-3; D unclear. V was pared by 4 bases and J by 1 base, with 16 bases between. The length of the CDR3 is 16 residues. Germline V gives CDR1 SGHRS, CDR2 YFSETQ. The CDR3, as DNA: TGCGCCAGCAGCCCATTCTGGCCAGCTGGCACAGATACGCAGTATTTT. It encodes CASSPFWPAGTDTQYF.

In its sample, this clonotype was seen once. Lacking the conserved final phenylalanine or tryptophan, this CDR3 likely reflects a read error. V is TRBV15 and J is TRBJ1-3; 7 nucleotides line up with TRBD1. The J segment lost 0 bases and the V segment lost 6 bases, leaving 5 bases of the junction unmatched. The CDR3 has 15 amino acids. Germline CDR1 is LNHNV and CDR2 is YYDKDF (reference sequence). The CDR3 bases are TGTGCCACCAGTTCTCACAGGGGCTCTGGAAACACCATATATCTT. Its translation is CATSSHRGSGNTIYL.

The chain joins TRBV29-1 to TRBJ2-1; the D is unclear. The CDR3 has 13 amino acids. Deletions cut 1 base from V and 8 bases from J, with 12 bases between. CDR1 and CDR2 from the germline V gene are SQVTM and ANQGSEA. The CDR3 region is CSVEGLGKHEQFF. Here the CDR3 DNA reads TGCAGCGTTGAAGGTCTGGGGAAACATGAGCAGTTCTTC.

The gene calls are TRBV30 and TRBJ2-1; D may correspond to TRBD1 or TRBD2 (5 bases each). V was cut by 0 bases and J by 9 bases, with 12 bases left in between. Germline CDR1 GTSNPN, CDR2 SVGIG (reference sequence). The length of the CDR3 is 13 residues. CDR3 residues: CAWSVWAGSEQFF. CDR3 nucleotides: TGTGCCTGGAGTGTCTGGGCAGGGAGTGAGCAGTTCTTC.

This chain joins TRBV6-2 or TRBV6-3 and TRBJ2-1, with 8 nucleotides matching TRBD2. Germline CDR1 MNHEY, CDR2 SVGEGT. The CDR3 extends over 15 amino acids. Germline trimming cut 5 bases from V and 2 bases from J; bases unmatched to any gene: 5. The CDR3 nucleotides are TGTGCCAGCAGTCTAAAAGCGGGGGCCTACAATGAGCAGTTCTTC. Encoded protein: CASSLKAGAYNEQFF.

The CDR3 DNA follows: TGTGCCAGCAGTTCCCACGGGGGGTATAACGGGGAGCTGTTTTTT. It specifies CASSSHGGYNGELFF. The chain has TRBV12-3 or TRBV12-4 and TRBJ2-2, with 7 bases aligning to TRBD2. J gave up 7 bases and V 4 bases, and 9 bases lay outside the gene matches. The CDR3 runs to 15 residues.

The chain couples TRBV19 to TRBJ2-7; 12 nucleotides agree with TRBD2. CDR1 LNHDA and CDR2 SQIVND come from the germline V gene (reference sequence). V lost 1 base and J lost 5; bases outside the gene matches: 3. The CDR3 runs to 15 residues. Written as DNA, the CDR3 is TGTGCCAGTAGTATAGGGACTAGCGGGAACGACGAGCAGTACTTC. As protein: CASSIGTSGNDEQYF.

This clonotype was counted many times. This rearrangement joins TRBV20-1 to TRBJ2-1; D gene ambiguous. Germline values: CDR1 DFQATT, CDR2 SNEGSKA (reference sequence). This CDR3 contains 13 residues. V lost 5 bases, J lost 0 bases, and 8 bases lay in between. CDR3 DNA: TGCAGTGCTCAGGATAGCTCCTACAATGAGCAGTTCTTC. It is translated as CSAQDSSYNEQFF.

This clonotype was counted ten times or more. The chain has TRBV27 and TRBJ2-3, with D possibly being TRBD2 (5 bases). CDR3 size: 13 residues. The V gene's germline CDR1 is MNHEY and CDR2 SMNVEV (reference sequence). V was shortened by 3 bases and J by 3 bases, with 7 bases between the two germline ends. The CDR3 sequence is CASSFGGTDTQYF. The CDR3 region has the DNA TGTGCCAGCAGTTTCGGCGGGACAGATACGCAGTATTTT.

This clonotype was seen only a few times. The junction differs from germline at one of its ends, possibly a read error. The V call is TRBV11-2, the J call TRBJ2-3, with unresolved D. Germline V gives CDR1 SGHAT, CDR2 FQNNGV. The CDR3 length is 11 residues. CDR3 region: CASTRWDTQCF. The DNA for the CDR3 is TGTGCCAGCACCCGTTGGGATACGCAGTGTTTC.

This chain joins TRBV14 and TRBJ1-2; the match to TRBD1 covers 7 bases. Germline assignment: CDR1 SGHDN and CDR2 FVKESK. The V segment lost 0 bases and the J segment 4 bases; nucleotides outside the gene matches: 5. The CDR3 covers 15 residues. CDR3 bases: TGTGCCAGCAGCCAAGACCAGGGACAGCTCTATGGCTACACCTTC. This codes for CASSQDQGQLYGYTF.

The V and J genes are TRBV7-9 and TRBJ2-7; the match to TRBD1 covers 7 bases. The CDR3 runs to 14 residues. The ends lost 6 bases at V and 2 bases at J; junction bases unmatched: 7. Germline CDR1 reads SEHNR; CDR2 reads FQNEAQ (reference sequence). CDR3 protein: CASRPTDRAYEQYF. The CDR3 coding sequence is TGTGCCAGCAGACCCACCGACAGGGCCTACGAGCAGTACTTC.

Only a few counts were recorded for this clonotype. A much larger clonotype is one base distant, so this may be a read error. This chain joins TRBV7-9 and TRBJ2-3; TRBD1 agrees at 7 bases. V was clipped by 3 bases and J by 4 bases; unmatched bases: 10. Germline V CDR1 and CDR2: SEHNR, FQNEAQ (reference sequence). The CDR3 extends over 16 amino acids. The CDR3 DNA reads as TGTGCCAGCAGCTTTACAGACAGGGTGTTTCCAGATACGCAGTATTTT. It translates to CASSFTDRVFPDTQYF.

This clonotype was detected many times. The CDR3 spells CASSLLFSGANVLTF. CDR3 DNA sequence: TGTGCCAGCAGTTTGTTGTTCTCTGGGGCCAACGTCCTGACTTTC. This chain joins TRBV28 and TRBJ2-6; D not resolved. CDR3 length: 15 residues. The V gene lost 3 bases and the J gene lost 0 bases, with 6 bases spanning the gap. Germline CDR1 is MDHEN and CDR2 is SYDVKM.

The rearrangement uses TRBV4-3 and TRBJ1-1; D ambiguous. V lost 0 bases to trimming and J lost 0 bases, with 11 bases between them. This CDR3 is 16 amino acids long. Germline V gives CDR1 LGHNA, CDR2 YSLEER. The CDR3, as DNA: TGCGCCAGCAGCCAAGATCCTTACAGCATGAACACTGAAGCTTTCTTT. It yields the protein CASSQDPYSMNTEAFF.

This rearrangement joins TRBV6-5 to TRBJ1-2; 9 bases are a match to TRBD1. Germline values: CDR1 MNHEY, CDR2 SVGAGI. Trimming at V came to 4 bases and at J to 6 bases, leaving 9 bases not matched to a gene. The CDR3 spans 15 residues. The CDR3 DNA is TGTGCCAGCAGTTGCCCAAGGACAGGGGAAGATGGCTACACCTTC. The encoded protein is CASSCPRTGEDGYTF.

This rearrangement joins TRBV29-1 to TRBJ2-1; D possibly corresponds to TRBD2 (7 bases). V shed 7 bases and J shed 10 bases, with 17 bases lying between them. CDR1 and CDR2 from the germline V gene are SQVTM and ANQGSEA. The CDR3 is made up of 12 amino acids. The CDR3 DNA follows: TGCAGCGGGGAGGGCGTGGACAGAGAGCAGTTCTTC. Its translation is CSGEGVDREQFF.

The V gene is TRBV4-3, the J gene TRBJ2-7; maybe TRBD1 (5 bases). Per germline, CDR1 LGHNA and CDR2 YSLEER. V shed 0 bases and J shed 0 bases, with 9 bases lying between them. CDR3 size: 15 residues. The CDR3: CASSQDPGFSYEQYF. The CDR3 coding sequence is TGCGCCAGCAGCCAAGATCCAGGGTTCTCCTACGAGCAGTACTTC.

The V call is TRBV7-3, the J call TRBJ2-2; D is uncertain. Germline lookup yields CDR1 SGHTA and CDR2 FQGTGA. The CDR3 length is 15 residues. The ends were cut back, 1 base at V and 3 bases at J, with 9 bases in the middle. The CDR3 coding sequence is TGTGCCAGCAGCTTAAATTTGGGGTACACCGGGGAGCTGTTTTTT. Translating gives CASSLNLGYTGELFF.

The V and J genes are TRBV19 and TRBJ1-6; 7 positions agree with TRBD1. Germline lookup yields CDR1 LNHDA and CDR2 SQIVND (reference sequence). V trimming: 5 bases; J trimming: 15 bases; junction bases outside the gene matches: 10. The CDR3 is 13 amino acids. The CDR3 sequence: CASSQQQGFLLHF. As DNA, the CDR3 is TGTGCCAGTAGTCAACAACAGGGGTTTCTCCTCCACTTT.

As regards this clonotype: It may be a read error: a sequence one base away is much more abundant. The rearrangement links TRBV6-2 or TRBV6-3 to TRBJ1-5, with D perhaps TRBD1 (5 bases). This CDR3 region has 14 residues. Looked up from germline, CDR1 is MNHEY and CDR2 is SVGEGT. CDR3 amino acids: CASSYTALGQPPHF. The DNA of the CDR3 is TGTGCCAGCAGTTACACGGCCTTGGGGCAGCCCCCGCATTTT.

In this sample, this clonotype turned up many times. The rearrangement joins TRBV20-1 to TRBJ2-7; 7 nucleotides match TRBD1. Unmatched junction bases numbered 11, after V lost 0 bases and J lost 3 bases. Germline CDR1 and CDR2: DFQATT and SNEGSKA (reference sequence). The CDR3 contains 16 residues. The CDR3 DNA reads as TGCAGTGCTAGAGATCGGCTCTGGCACAGGGGCTACGAGCAGTACTTC. It codes for CSARDRLWHRGYEQYF.

As for this clonotype: A much larger clonotype is one base distant, so this may be a read error. Since the CDR3 does not end with the conserved phenylalanine or tryptophan, this likely comes from a read error. The rearrangement joins TRBV29-1 to TRBJ2-7, with D perhaps matching TRBD1 (6 bases). With 6 bases removed from V and 1 base from J, the gap between germline ends came to 13 bases. This CDR3 spans 13 amino acids. The germline V gene has CDR1 SQVTM and CDR2 ANQGSEA. The CDR3 region is CSVLGQTSYEQYS. The CDR3 bases are TGCAGCGTCCTTGGACAGACATCCTACGAGCAGTACTCC.

As concerns this clonotype: Being one base from a much bigger clone, this may be a read error. A read error is likely, as this CDR3 ends without the conserved phenylalanine or tryptophan. The chain couples TRBV7-9 to TRBJ1-1, with D tentatively TRBD1 (5 bases). Germline V lookup: CDR1 SEHNR, CDR2 FQNEAQ (reference sequence). V was shortened by 3 bases and J by 8 bases, with 10 bases between the two germline ends. The CDR3 covers 12 residues. CDR3 DNA: TGTGCCAGCAGCTTGATGACAGACGAAGCTTTCTCT. This encodes CASSLMTDEAFS.

V gene TRBV24-1 combines with J gene TRBJ1-2; D gene uncertain. The CDR3 spans 15 residues. The germline V gene encodes CDR1 KGHDR and CDR2 SFDVKD. Trimming removed 7 bases from V and 8 bases from J, with 22 bases in between. CDR3 residues: CATRLIQGPDWGYTF. In nucleotides, the CDR3 is TGTGCCACCAGACTTATCCAAGGCCCCGATTGGGGCTACACCTTC.

Of note for this clonotype: This clone may be a read error of a much larger clone one base away. The chain is built from TRBV27 and TRBJ2-3; TRBD2 agrees at 10 bases. CDR3 size: 16 residues. With 6 bases clipped from V and 10 bases from J, the junction kept 16 bases outside the gene matches. From germline, CDR1 is MNHEY and CDR2 SMNVEV (reference sequence). CDR3 residues: CASRFASGSRGDAQYF. The CDR3 DNA reads as TGTGCCAGCAGATTCGCTAGCGGGAGTAGAGGGGATGCGCAGTATTTT.

This clonotype has just a few counts. The chain couples TRBV30 to TRBJ2-3, with a weak D call TRBD1 (5 bases). Germline CDR1 is GTSNPN and CDR2 is SVGIG (reference sequence). CDR3 size: 15 residues. The ends were cut back, 2 bases at V and 1 base at J, with 13 bases in the middle. Here the CDR3 reads CAWSPTAFGTDTQYF. The CDR3 DNA sequence: TGTGCCTGGAGTCCGACAGCTTTTGGCACAGATACGCAGTATTTT.

The sample holds many counts of this clonotype. The chain has TRBV20-1 and TRBJ2-7; a weak D match, TRBD1 (6 bases). V shed 1 base and J shed 1 base, with 14 bases lying between them. Per germline, CDR1 DFQATT and CDR2 SNEGSKA (reference sequence). The CDR3 covers 15 residues. CDR3 loop: CSARVGDTGSYEQYF. In nucleotides, the CDR3 is TGCAGTGCTAGAGTGGGGGATACAGGGTCCTACGAGCAGTACTTC.

This clonotype was counted at least ten times. The chain joins TRBV20-1 to TRBJ2-5; D may match TRBD1 or TRBD2 (5 bases each). The CDR3 has 16 amino acids. V was clipped by 6 bases and J by 2 bases, with 22 bases between them. Germline CDR1 DFQATT, CDR2 SNEGSKA (reference sequence). Here the CDR3 reads CSALGVGRALQETQYF. The CDR3 bases are TGCAGTGCCCTGGGGGTTGGCAGGGCATTACAAGAGACCCAGTACTTC.